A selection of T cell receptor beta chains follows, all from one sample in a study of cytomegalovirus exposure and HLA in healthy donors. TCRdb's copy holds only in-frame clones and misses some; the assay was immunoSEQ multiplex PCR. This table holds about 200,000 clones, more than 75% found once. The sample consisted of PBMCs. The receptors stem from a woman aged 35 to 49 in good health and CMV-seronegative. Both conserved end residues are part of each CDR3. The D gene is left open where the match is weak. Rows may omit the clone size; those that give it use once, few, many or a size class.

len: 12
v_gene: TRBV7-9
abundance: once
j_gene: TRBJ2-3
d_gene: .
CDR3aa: CASSLVADTQYF
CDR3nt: TGTGCCAGCAGCTTAGTAGCAGATACGCAGTATTTT

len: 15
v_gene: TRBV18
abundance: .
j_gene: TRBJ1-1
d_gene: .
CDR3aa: CASSPQTQKNTEAFF
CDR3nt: TGTGCCAGCTCACCTCAGACACAAAAGAACACTGAAGCTTTCTTT

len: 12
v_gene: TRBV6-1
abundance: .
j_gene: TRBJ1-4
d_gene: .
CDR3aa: CASSDSNEKLFF
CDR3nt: TGTGCCAGCAGTGACAGTAATGAAAAACTGTTTTTT

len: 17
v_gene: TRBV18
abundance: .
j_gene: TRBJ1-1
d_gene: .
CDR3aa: CASSPRFGGVGYTEAFF
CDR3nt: TGTGCCAGCTCACCACGTTTTGGAGGGGTTGGGTACACTGAAGCTTTCTTT

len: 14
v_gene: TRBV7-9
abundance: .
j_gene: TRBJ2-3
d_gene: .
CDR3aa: CASSFTGPTDTQYF
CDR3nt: TGTGCCAGCAGCTTTACAGGGCCCACAGATACGCAGTATTTT

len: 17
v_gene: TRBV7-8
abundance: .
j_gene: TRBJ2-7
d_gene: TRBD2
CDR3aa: CASSPGTSGRLGGEQYF
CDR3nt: TGTGCCAGCAGCCCCGGGACTAGCGGGAGGCTGGGCGGCGAGCAGTACTTC

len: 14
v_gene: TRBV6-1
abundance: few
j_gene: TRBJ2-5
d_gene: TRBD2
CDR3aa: CASTIGLAGWAQYF
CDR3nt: TGTGCCAGCACCATAGGACTAGCGGGATGGGCCCAGTACTTC

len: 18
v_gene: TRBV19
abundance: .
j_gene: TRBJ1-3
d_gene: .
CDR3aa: CASSIDLGAVDSGNTIYF
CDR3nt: TGTGCCAGTAGTATCGATTTGGGGGCAGTGGACTCTGGAAACACCATATATTTT

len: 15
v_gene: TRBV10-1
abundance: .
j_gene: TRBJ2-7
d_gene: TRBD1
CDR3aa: CASSVGDRMTYEQYF
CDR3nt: TGCGCCAGCAGTGTAGGGGACAGGATGACCTACGAGCAGTACTTC

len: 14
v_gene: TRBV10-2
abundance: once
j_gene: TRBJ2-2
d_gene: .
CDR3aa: CASLGTANTGELFF
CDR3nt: TGCGCCAGCCTAGGGACTGCGAACACCGGGGAGCTGTTTTTT

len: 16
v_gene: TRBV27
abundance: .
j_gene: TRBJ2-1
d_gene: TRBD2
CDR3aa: CASSPGLAETDNEQFF
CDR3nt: TGTGCCAGCAGTCCGGGACTAGCGGAAACCGACAATGAGCAGTTCTTC

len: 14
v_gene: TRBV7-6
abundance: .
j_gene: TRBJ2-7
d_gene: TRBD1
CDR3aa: CASSLGTGSYEQYF
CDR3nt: TGTGCCAGCAGCCTCGGGACAGGTTCCTACGAGCAGTACTTC

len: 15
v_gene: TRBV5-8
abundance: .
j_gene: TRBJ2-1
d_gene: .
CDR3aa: CASSSFGRTYNEQFF
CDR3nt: TGTGCCAGCAGTTCCTTCGGGAGAACCTACAATGAGCAGTTCTTC

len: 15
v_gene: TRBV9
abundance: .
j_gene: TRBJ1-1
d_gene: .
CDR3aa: CASSVAGSMNTEAFF
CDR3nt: TGTGCCAGCAGCGTAGCAGGGTCCATGAACACTGAAGCTTTCTTT

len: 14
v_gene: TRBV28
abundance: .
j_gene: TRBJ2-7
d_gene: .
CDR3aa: CASSSSPGSYEQYF
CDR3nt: TGTGCCAGCTCGTCTTCGCCGGGGTCCTACGAGCAGTACTTC

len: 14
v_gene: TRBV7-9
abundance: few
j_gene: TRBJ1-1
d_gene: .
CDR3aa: CASSSLDRNTEAFF
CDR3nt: TGTGCCAGCAGCAGCTTGGACAGGAACACTGAAGCTTTCTTT

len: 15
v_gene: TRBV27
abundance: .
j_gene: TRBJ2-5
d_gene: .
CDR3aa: CASSLSWTAQETQYF
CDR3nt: TGTGCCAGCAGTTTATCCTGGACAGCCCAAGAGACCCAGTACTTC

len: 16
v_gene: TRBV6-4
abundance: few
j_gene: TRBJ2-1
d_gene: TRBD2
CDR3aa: CASSVSSGLAYNEQFF
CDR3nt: TGTGCCAGCAGTGTTTCTAGCGGGCTGGCCTACAATGAGCAGTTCTTC

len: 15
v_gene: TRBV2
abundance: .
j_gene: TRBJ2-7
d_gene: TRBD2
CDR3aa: CASRLLREGPYEQYF
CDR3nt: TGTGCCAGCCGCCTCCTCCGGGAGGGCCCCTACGAGCAGTACTTC

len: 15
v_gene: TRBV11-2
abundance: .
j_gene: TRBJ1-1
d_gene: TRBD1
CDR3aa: CASSKPGQQNTEAFF
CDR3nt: TGTGCCAGCAGCAAACCGGGACAGCAGAACACTGAAGCTTTCTTT

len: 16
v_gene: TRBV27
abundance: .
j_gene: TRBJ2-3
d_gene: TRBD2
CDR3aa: CASSWGLAGVGDTQYF
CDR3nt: TGTGCCAGCAGTTGGGGACTAGCGGGAGTTGGAGATACGCAGTATTTT